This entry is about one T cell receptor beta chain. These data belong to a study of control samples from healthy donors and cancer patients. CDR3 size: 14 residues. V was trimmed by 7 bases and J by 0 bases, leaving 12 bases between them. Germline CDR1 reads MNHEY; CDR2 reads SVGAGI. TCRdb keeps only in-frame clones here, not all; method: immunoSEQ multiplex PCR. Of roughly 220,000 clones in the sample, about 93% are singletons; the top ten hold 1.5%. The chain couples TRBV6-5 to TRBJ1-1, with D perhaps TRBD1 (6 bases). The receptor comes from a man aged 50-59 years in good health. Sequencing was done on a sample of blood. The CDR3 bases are TGTGCCAGCAACTTACAGGGTATGAACACTGAAGCTTTCTTT. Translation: CASNLQGMNTEAFF.